Presented here are 24 T cell receptor beta chains from one specimen sequenced in a study of T-cell reconstitution after alpha-beta-depleted transplantation in children (dated by TCRdb to the mid-2010s). Libraries were made using PCR. Sequenced using an Illumina HiSeq 2500. Molecular barcoding was employed in the preparation of TCR libraries, with unique molecular identifiers being used to normalize TCRbeta repertoire quantification. TCRdb redid the processing of the public reads, applying fastp at Q25 and MiXCR, and retained in-frame beta chains. A single entry per CDR3 protein holds the most common genes and DNA from its merged rows. The sample table records a few hundred thousand distinct CDR3 sequences; approximately 13% of these occur just once. Of the sample, 2% to 2.5% falls within the top ten clones. Per the publication, the treatment or condition label means: allogeneic hematopoietic cell transplantation with graft depleted of TCRalphabeta T cells and CD19 B cells.

The source was PBMCs, mostly from graft donor cells, collected 360 days after TCRalphabeta/CD19-depleted stem cell transplant. Every receptor here comes from a male patient younger than 18 who had a stem cell transplant for acute myeloid leukemia, so the T cells may come from the graft donor.

This rearrangement joins TRBV7-2 to TRBJ2-7; unclear D gene. Germline CDR1 is SGHTA and CDR2 is FQGNSA. There are 13 residues in the CDR3. Trimming shortened V by 6 bases and J by 7 bases, and 16 bases separated the two germline ends. DNA of the CDR3: TGTGCCAGCAGACGAACGATCCCATGGGAGCAGTACTTC. Amino acids: CASRRTIPWEQYF.

This chain connects TRBV4-3 to TRBJ2-7; 7 positions agree with TRBD2. The CDR3 totals 14 residues. V dropped 4 bases and J dropped 3; count of bases not matched to a gene: 6. From germline, CDR1 is LGHNA and CDR2 YSLEER. This CDR3 is CASSPGLHLYEQYF. In DNA form, the CDR3 reads TGCGCCAGCAGCCCGGGACTACACCTCTACGAGCAGTACTTC.

The gene calls are TRBV29-1 and TRBJ2-7; 10 bases fit TRBD1. CDR1 is SQVTM, CDR2 ANQGSEA, per germline. This CDR3 contains 14 residues. V shed 4 bases, J shed 6 bases, and the junction held 9 bases outside the gene matches. In DNA form, the CDR3 reads TGCAGCGTTGGTTTCCGACAGGGGGCGGTCGAGCAGTACTTC. Translating gives CSVGFRQGAVEQYF.

This clonotype was seen only a few times. The chain recombines TRBV12-3 or TRBV12-4 with TRBJ2-7; 10 positions match TRBD2. V lost 2 bases and J lost 5; bases outside the gene matches: 3. The CDR3 length is 14 residues. CDR3 region: CASSLLAGDNEQYF. CDR3 coding DNA: TGTGCCAGCAGTTTACTAGCGGGAGACAACGAGCAGTACTTC.

For this clonotype: A much larger clone differs from this one at a single base, so this may be a read error. The chain is built from TRBV24-1 and TRBJ1-5; D unclear. The germline V gene encodes CDR1 KGHDR and CDR2 SFDVKD. The CDR3 spans 12 residues. Written as DNA, the CDR3 is TGTGCCACCAGTGACGTAAATCCGCCCCAGCATTTT. This encodes CATSDVNPPQHF.

At least ten counts were recorded for this clonotype. The rearrangement joins TRBV7-6 to TRBJ2-1; 11 bases fit TRBD2. The V gene's germline CDR1 is SGHVS and CDR2 FNYEAQ. After removal of 1 base from V and 4 bases from J, the junction contained 3 bases not matched to a gene. CDR3 length equals 16 residues. This CDR3 is CASSLGGLAAYNEQFF. In DNA, the CDR3 is TGTGCCAGCAGCTTAGGGGGACTAGCGGCTTACAATGAGCAGTTCTTC.

This chain connects TRBV11-2 to TRBJ1-4; 8 nucleotides align to TRBD1. Germline lookup yields CDR1 SGHAT and CDR2 FQNNGV. V trimming: 5 bases; J trimming: 6 bases; junction bases outside the gene matches: 8. The CDR3 spans 15 residues. CDR3 nucleotides: TGTGCCAGCAGCGCTACAGGGGGAGGAGATGAAAAACTGTTTTTT. It yields the protein CASSATGGGDEKLFF.

V usage is TRBV10-3 and J usage is TRBJ2-7; 10 bases fit TRBD2. The V gene's germline CDR1 is ENHRY and CDR2 SYGVKD. The CDR3 sequence is 15 residues long. V shed 4 bases, J shed 2 bases, and the junction held 5 bases outside the gene matches. The CDR3 reads CAISGASGSTYEQYF. CDR3 nucleotides: TGTGCCATCAGTGGTGCTAGCGGGAGTACCTACGAGCAGTACTTC.

The J gene is TRBJ2-7, the V gene TRBV6-2 or TRBV6-3; D ambiguous. The germline CDR1 and CDR2 sequences are MNHEY and SVGEGT. V lost 8 bases and J lost 2, with 13 bases in between. CDR3 length: 13 amino acids. The CDR3, as DNA: TGTGCCAGCGACCCCTGGACCCCCTACGAGCAGTACTTC. Protein product: CASDPWTPYEQYF.

The rearrangement uses TRBV28 and TRBJ2-5; a possible D gene is TRBD1 (6 bases). The ends were cut back, 6 bases at V and 4 bases at J, with 15 bases in the middle. This CDR3 is 14 amino acids long. The V gene's germline CDR1 is MDHEN and CDR2 SYDVKM. DNA for the CDR3: TGTGCCAGCAGGGACAACAGGGTTGGAGAGACCCAGTACTTC. Translated, it gives CASRDNRVGETQYF.

This chain links TRBV28 with TRBJ2-7; no firm D call. The germline gives CDR1 MDHEN, CDR2 SYDVKM. V was pared by 7 bases and J by 4 bases, with 23 bases between. The CDR3 contains 16 residues. In DNA form, the CDR3 reads TGTGCCAGCAAATCCCCCACCTCGGACCGGTATTACGAGCAGTACTTC. It encodes CASKSPTSDRYYEQYF.

This clonotype was recorded a few times. The genes are TRBV6-5 and TRBJ2-7, with no clear D. Trimming stripped 4 bases from V and 3 bases from J, with 19 bases between. Germline V lookup: CDR1 MNHEY, CDR2 SVGAGI. This CDR3 contains 16 residues. The CDR3 DNA is TGTGCCAGCAGTTTTTTGATCCCGGCCGGAGTCTACGAGCAGTACTTC. It encodes CASSFLIPAGVYEQYF.

This sequence joins TRBV20-1 and TRBJ1-5; TRBD1 matches at 8 bases. This CDR3 comprises 13 residues. Unmatched junction bases numbered 4, after V lost 3 bases and J lost 6 bases. Germline V gene lookup returns CDR1 DFQATT and CDR2 SNEGSKA (reference sequence). The CDR3 region is CSASRDRIQPQHF. CDR3 DNA sequence: TGCAGTGCTAGTCGGGACAGGATTCAGCCCCAGCATTTT.

This clonotype was recorded many times. The genes are TRBV29-1 and TRBJ2-5, with D possibly being TRBD1 (5 bases). Germline V CDR1 and CDR2: SQVTM, ANQGSEA. V was trimmed by 4 bases and J by 2 bases, leaving 14 bases between them. The CDR3 is made up of 14 amino acids. The CDR3 loop reads CSVAMIQVQETQYF. CDR3 DNA sequence: TGCAGCGTTGCGATGATACAGGTGCAAGAGACCCAGTACTTC.

The rearrangement joins TRBV10-3 to TRBJ2-7; a weak D match, TRBD1 (6 bases). Deletions cut 5 bases from V and 3 bases from J, with 11 bases between. From germline, CDR1 is ENHRY and CDR2 SYGVKD. The CDR3 is made up of 13 amino acids. DNA for the CDR3: TGTGCCATCAGTCTGGACAGCAGCTACGAGCAGTACTTC. This encodes CAISLDSSYEQYF.

The rearrangement uses TRBV5-1 and TRBJ2-4; 15 nucleotides align to TRBD2. This CDR3 contains 18 residues. V lost 4 bases to trimming and J lost 1 base; unmatched junction nucleotides: 6. The germline gives CDR1 SGHRS, CDR2 YFSETQ. CDR3 coding DNA: TGCGCCAGCAGCGCCGGACTAGCGGGAGGGGCGGCCAAAAACATTCAGTACTTC. Translated, it gives CASSAGLAGGAAKNIQYF. The full variable domain, in which reference TRBV5-1 and TRBJ2-4 provide the parts outside the CDR3, is KAGVTQTPRYLIKTRGQQVTLSCSPISGHRSVSWYQQTPGQGLQFLFEYFSETQRNKGNFPGRFSGRQFSNSRSEMNVSTLELGDSALYLCASSAGLAGGAAKNIQYFGAGTRLSVL.

The V gene is TRBV15, the J gene TRBJ2-1; TRBD2 matches at 7 bases. CDR3 size: 17 residues. Germline V gene sequence: CDR1 LNHNV, CDR2 YYDKDF (reference sequence). The V gene end was trimmed by 1 base and the J gene end by 1 base; junction bases not matched to a gene: 7. CDR3 in amino acids: CATSRVRASGSYNEQFF. In DNA form, the CDR3 reads TGTGCCACCAGCAGAGTAAGGGCTAGCGGTTCCTACAATGAGCAGTTCTTC.

There are a few counts of this clonotype. The chain couples TRBV7-9 to TRBJ2-5; 9 bases are shared with TRBD2. V shed 0 bases, J shed 5 bases, and the junction held 10 bases outside the gene matches. The germline V gene encodes CDR1 SEHNR and CDR2 FQNEAQ (reference sequence). This CDR3 spans 17 amino acids. The CDR3, as DNA: TGTGCCAGCAGCTTAGCTCTAGCGGGACGAGGAGGGGAGACCCAGTACTTC. The encoded protein is CASSLALAGRGGETQYF.

The genes are TRBV18 and TRBJ1-1; D might be TRBD1 (5 bases). The germline V and J ends were trimmed by 3 bases and 5 bases, with 19 bases remaining between them. The CDR3 sequence is 16 residues long. Germline V gene data show CDR1 as KGHSH and CDR2 as LQKENI. The CDR3 region is CASSPRDRHLRTEAFF. DNA for the CDR3: TGTGCCAGCTCACCGCGGGACCGACATCTGAGGACTGAAGCTTTCTTT.

This clonotype came up a few times. The chain carries TRBV2 and TRBJ2-7; no definite D call. The CDR3 contains 13 residues. The V end lost 3 bases, the J end lost 4 bases, and 10 bases lay between the germline ends. The V gene's germline CDR1 is SNHLY and CDR2 FYNNEI. CDR3 nucleotides: TGTGCCAGCAGTGACGTGACCCGGTACGAGCAGTACTTC. It codes for CASSDVTRYEQYF.

This clonotype appeared a few times. The gene calls are TRBV4-2 and TRBJ2-3, with 11 positions matching TRBD2. Per the germline V gene, CDR1 is LGHNA and CDR2 is YNFKEQ. Trimming took 1 base from V and 0 from J; bases not matched to a gene: 6. The length of the CDR3 is 18 residues. CDR3 protein: CASSQGVAGGLSTDTQYF. The CDR3 coding sequence is TGTGCCAGCAGCCAAGGGGTAGCGGGAGGGCTGAGCACAGATACGCAGTATTTT.

This clonotype has more than one count but fewer than ten. The chain combines TRBV25-1 with TRBJ1-1, with a weak D call TRBD1 (5 bases). CDR3 size: 14 residues. The V and J ends lost 3 bases and 4 bases respectively, with 12 bases between them. Germline V gene data show CDR1 as MGHDK and CDR2 as SYGVNS. The CDR3 region is CASSDTPGGTEAFF. CDR3 sequence (DNA): TGTGCCAGCAGTGATACCCCGGGGGGCACTGAAGCTTTCTTT.

This clonotype was picked up a small number of times. V and J are TRBV4-2 and TRBJ2-7; the D is unclear. Germline values: CDR1 LGHNA, CDR2 YNFKEQ. V was trimmed by 0 bases and J by 0 bases, leaving 6 bases between them. CDR3 size: 14 residues. The CDR3 DNA sequence: TGTGCCAGCAGCCAAGAGAACTTCTCCTACGAGCAGTACTTC. Amino acids: CASSQENFSYEQYF.

The CDR3 nucleotides are TGTGCCAGCAGGCTCCGGGCAGGGGGGAACAATGAGCAGTTCTTC. It is translated as CASRLRAGGNNEQFF. The rearrangement uses TRBV28 and TRBJ2-1, with D maybe TRBD1 (7 bases). Germline V gives CDR1 MDHEN, CDR2 SYDVKM. Trimming cost V 6 bases and J 5 bases, with 17 bases left between them. CDR3 length: 15 residues.